This T cell receptor (beta chain) was observed in a study of T cells in Graves' hyperthyroidism and ophthalmopathy. RNA transcripts were the template for amplifying TCR beta CDR3 regions. HTBI primers were used for first-round RT-PCR of the TCR CDR3. One entry per CDR3 protein results from TCRdb running MiXCR on the multiplex PCR reads. Of hundreds of thousands of distinct CDR3 sequences detected, around 39% appear once; the ten largest clones hold over 8%. This clonotype was counted many times. The receptor comes from a man aged 18 to 29 with Graves' hyperthyroidism. The sequenced sample consisted of blood.

The CDR3 DNA sequence: TGTGCCAGCACCTCCAGGGAGAGGACTGAAGCTTTCTTT. It encodes CASTSRERTEAFF. This chain connects TRBV7-9 to TRBJ1-1; TRBD1 might be the D (5 bases). CDR1 and CDR2 from the germline V gene are SEHNR and FQNEAQ (reference sequence). CDR3 length: 13 residues. Between the trimmed V and J ends, which lost 7 bases and 5 bases, there was a span of 14 bases.